These 26 T cell receptor beta chains were all obtained from the same sample, sequenced in a study of radiation and T cells in renal cell carcinoma. Clones were read by immunoSEQ multiplex PCR, and TCRdb kept only the in-frame ones, dropping some. The sample shows approximately 150,000 clones, 88% of them seen only once. The time point denotes: baseline pretreatment blood. The sample's treatment: 15 Gy SBRT to primary tumor, nephrectomy 4 weeks later. The specimen comprised blood, sampled from a patient whose treatment included radiotherapy and nephrectomy. The receptors stem from a woman in her 70s with renal cell carcinoma.

The chain links TRBV7-2 to TRBJ2-3; 8 nucleotides line up with TRBD2. CDR1 and CDR2 from the germline V gene are SGHTA and FQGNSA. V trimming: 4 bases; J trimming: 1 base; junction bases outside the gene matches: 4. CDR3 length equals 15 residues. CDR3 residues: CASSSLAARTDTQYF. In nucleotides, the CDR3 is TGTGCCAGCAGCTCACTAGCGGCCCGCACAGATACGCAGTATTTT.

The chain employs TRBV6-5 and TRBJ2-5; maybe TRBD1 (6 bases). Per the germline V gene, CDR1 is MNHEY and CDR2 is SVGAGI. The V end was cut by 6 bases, the J end by 4 bases, with 9 bases between. The length of the CDR3 is 12 residues. The CDR3 bases are TGTGCCAGCAGGCAGGGGCGAGAGACCCAGTACTTC. It encodes CASRQGRETQYF.

Here the CDR3 DNA reads TGTGCCAGCAGCGAGGGAGCCGGGGTAGGCTATGGCTACACCTTC. Encoded protein: CASSEGAGVGYGYTF. This rearrangement joins TRBV7-2 to TRBJ1-2; D is unresolved. Germline loops: CDR1 SGHTA, CDR2 FQGNSA. The CDR3 is made up of 15 amino acids. The V and J ends lost 5 bases and 4 bases respectively, with 17 bases between them.

V and J are TRBV27 and TRBJ2-3; tentatively, D is TRBD1 (5 bases). In germline, CDR1 is MNHEY, CDR2 SMNVEV (reference sequence). The CDR3 is 13 residues long. Trimming left V 3 bases short and J 6 bases short, with 10 bases between. The CDR3 loop reads CASSFQGRDTQYF. The CDR3 DNA is TGTGCCAGCAGTTTCCAGGGCCGGGATACGCAGTATTTT.

The chain links TRBV5-1 to TRBJ2-7; D is unclear. Trimming pared 7 bases from V and 0 bases from J, leaving 5 bases between. The CDR3 length is 11 residues. Germline V CDR1 and CDR2: SGHRS, YFSETQ. This chain's CDR3 is CASRSSYEQYF. CDR3 DNA: TGCGCCAGCCGGAGCTCCTACGAGCAGTACTTC.

J is TRBJ1-1 and V is TRBV10-3, with 11 bases aligning to TRBD1. The CDR3 runs 16 residues. Germline V CDR1 and CDR2: ENHRY, SYGVKD. The junction had 7 bases not matched to a gene; V was cut back by 6 bases and J by 1 base. The CDR3 DNA reads as TGTGCCATCAGCGGGGACAGGGGGGATTGGAACACTGAAGCTTTCTTT. This codes for CAISGDRGDWNTEAFF.

This CDR3 reads CASSLIGGKVENSPLHF. CDR3 bases: TGTGCCAGCAGCTTAATAGGGGGGAAGGTTGAAAATTCACCCCTCCACTTT. The V gene is TRBV7-6, the J gene TRBJ1-6; perhaps TRBD1 as D (6 bases). The V end was cut by 2 bases, the J end by 7 bases, with 18 bases between. CDR1 is SGHVS and CDR2 is FNYEAQ in the germline V gene. This CDR3 contains 17 residues.

The chain carries TRBV4-1 and TRBJ2-5; D is perhaps TRBD2 (7 bases). The CDR3 sequence is 15 residues long. V lost 2 bases and J lost 5, with 15 bases in between. The germline V gene encodes CDR1 MGHRA and CDR2 YSYEKL. CDR3 nucleotide sequence: TGCGCCAGCAGCCAAACCTCGGGGGGCGGTGAGACCCAGTACTTC. It encodes CASSQTSGGGETQYF.

This chain connects TRBV6-1 to TRBJ2-1, with 12 bases aligning to TRBD2. CDR1 and CDR2 (germline): MNHNS, SASEGT. V gave up 6 bases and J gave up 4 bases; unmatched junction bases: 4. This CDR3 contains 15 residues. Here the CDR3 reads CASRLAGGPYNEQFF. DNA of the CDR3: TGTGCCAGCAGGCTAGCGGGGGGGCCGTACAATGAGCAGTTCTTC.

The CDR3 is CASSFNAGNTEAFF. CDR3 nucleotides: TGTGCCAGCAGCTTTAACGCAGGGAACACTGAAGCTTTCTTT. V gene TRBV11-2 combines with J gene TRBJ1-1, with D hard to call. The CDR3 runs 14 residues. Trimming left V 3 bases short and J 1 base short, with 9 bases between. In germline, CDR1 is SGHAT, CDR2 FQNNGV.

The V and J genes are TRBV7-2 and TRBJ2-5; D gene uncertain. Trimming removed 5 bases at V and 1 base at J, with 14 bases between. The CDR3 covers 15 residues. The germline V gene encodes CDR1 SGHTA and CDR2 FQGNSA. Here the CDR3 reads CASSPMTRPQETQYF. DNA of the CDR3: TGTGCCAGCAGCCCCATGACTCGGCCCCAAGAGACCCAGTACTTC.

This clone is a singleton in its sample. V is TRBV18 and J is TRBJ2-1; D is unclear. V gave up 1 base and J gave up 5 bases, with 6 bases separating them. Looked up from germline, CDR1 is KGHSH and CDR2 is LQKENI. The CDR3 consists of 13 residues. The CDR3, as DNA: TGTGCCAGCTCACCACGGCAGAACAATGAGCAGTTCTTC. Protein: CASSPRQNNEQFF.

This chain uses TRBV11-3 with TRBJ2-3; TRBD1 agrees at 9 bases. Looked up from germline, CDR1 is SGHNT and CDR2 is YENEEA. This CDR3 region has 15 residues. V gave up 4 bases and J gave up 3 bases; unmatched junction bases: 5. Written as DNA, the CDR3 is TGTGCCAGCAGCTCCGGGACAGGGTTTACAGATACGCAGTATTTT. This sequence encodes CASSSGTGFTDTQYF.

The chain couples TRBV6-1 to TRBJ1-6; D gene uncertain. Germline V gives CDR1 MNHNS, CDR2 SASEGT. The CDR3 loop spans 13 amino acids. V was cut by 2 bases and J by 9 bases, with 8 bases left in between. The CDR3 nucleotides read TGTGCCAGCAGTGAAAAGGGTGGTTCACCCCTCCACTTT. It is translated as CASSEKGGSPLHF.

This sequence joins TRBV6-5 and TRBJ1-2; D is ambiguous. V was shortened by 6 bases and J by 0 bases, with 14 bases between the two germline ends. The germline CDR1 and CDR2 sequences are MNHEY and SVGAGI. The CDR3 spans 15 residues. This CDR3 reads CASSLDDPSNYGYTF. CDR3 coding DNA: TGTGCCAGCAGCCTAGACGACCCTTCTAACTATGGCTACACCTTC.

The chain carries TRBV5-4 and TRBJ1-1, with D unresolved. Germline V gene data show CDR1 as SGHNT and CDR2 as YYREEE (reference sequence). The ends were cut back, 1 base at V and 3 bases at J, with 10 bases in the middle. The CDR3 is 14 residues long. The CDR3 protein is CASSLFGAHTEAFF. The CDR3 region has the DNA TGTGCCAGCAGCTTGTTCGGAGCACACACTGAAGCTTTCTTT. Together with reference TRBV5-4 and TRBJ1-1, the CDR3 gives the full variable domain: ETGVTQSPTHLIKTRGQQVTLRCSSQSGHNTVSWYQQALGQGPQFIFQYYREEENGRGNFPPRFSGLQFPNYSSELNVNALELDDSALYLCASSLFGAHTEAFFGQGTRLTVV.

The chain links TRBV5-4 to TRBJ1-2; 12 bases map to TRBD1. Germline V gene data show CDR1 as SGHNT and CDR2 as YYREEE (reference sequence). The ends lost 2 bases at V and 7 bases at J; junction bases unmatched: 6. This CDR3 spans 15 amino acids. The CDR3 DNA reads as TGTGCCAGCAGCTTTCCGGGACAGGGGGCCAGTGGCTACACCTTC. It is translated as CASSFPGQGASGYTF.

The rearrangement links TRBV19 to TRBJ1-5; TRBD1 matches at 7 bases. The CDR3 extends over 16 amino acids. Germline V gene data show CDR1 as LNHDA and CDR2 as SQIVND (reference sequence). The J segment lost 3 bases and the V segment lost 1 base, leaving 6 bases of the junction unmatched. The CDR3 coding sequence is TGTGCCAGTAGTATAGGTAGAGGGGGCCTCAATCAGCCCCAGCATTTT. Protein product: CASSIGRGGLNQPQHF.

The gene calls are TRBV12-5 and TRBJ1-2; TRBD1 agrees at 7 bases. Trimming at V came to 1 base and at J to 9 bases, leaving 2 bases not matched to a gene. The germline gives CDR1 LGHNT, CDR2 FRNRAP. The CDR3 totals 12 residues. The CDR3 DNA sequence: TGTGCTAGTGGTTTGGCGGGACAGCGCTACACCTTC. Translating it yields CASGLAGQRYTF.

This clone occurred a few times. The chain uses TRBV11-2 and TRBJ1-1, with D maybe TRBD1 (6 bases). Between the trimmed V and J ends, which lost 2 bases and 0 bases, there was a span of 10 bases. The germline gives CDR1 SGHAT, CDR2 FQNNGV. The CDR3 covers 15 residues. The CDR3 reads CASSLQGQMNTEAFF. CDR3 sequence (DNA): TGTGCCAGCAGCTTACAAGGACAGATGAACACTGAAGCTTTCTTT.

The chain recombines TRBV5-1 with TRBJ2-3; D gene unclear. From germline, CDR1 is SGHRS and CDR2 YFSETQ. Trimming shortened V by 2 bases and J by 3 bases, and 10 bases separated the two germline ends. The CDR3 extends over 14 amino acids. The CDR3 reads CASSLEIETDTQYF. CDR3 DNA sequence: TGCGCCAGCAGCTTAGAGATCGAGACAGATACGCAGTATTTT.

This chain links TRBV18 with TRBJ2-1; no reliable D call. CDR3 size: 15 residues. Germline CDR1 KGHSH, CDR2 LQKENI. V was trimmed by 0 bases and J by 2 bases, leaving 8 bases between them. The CDR3 region is CASSPPNSPYNEQFF. In DNA form, the CDR3 reads TGTGCCAGCTCACCACCGAATAGCCCCTACAATGAGCAGTTCTTC. Drawing the rest from reference TRBV18 and TRBJ2-1, the complete variable domain is NAGVMQNPRHLVRRRGQEARLRCSPMKGHSHVYWYRQLPEEGLKFMVYLQKENIIDESGMPKERFSAEFPKEGPSILRIQQVVRGDSAAYFCASSPPNSPYNEQFFGPGTRLTVL.

This chain joins TRBV11-2 and TRBJ2-5; maybe TRBD1 (6 bases). The CDR3 has 12 amino acids. CDR1 is SGHAT, CDR2 FQNNGV, per germline. V was shortened by 3 bases and J by 5 bases, with 7 bases between the two germline ends. As DNA, the CDR3 is TGTGCCAGCAGCTTCAGGGGTGAGACCCAGTACTTC. Residues: CASSFRGETQYF.

This clone has just one count. The CDR3 nucleotides read TGTGCCAGCAGCCACGTCTATGGCTACACCTTC. It encodes CASSHVYGYTF. This chain uses TRBV2 with TRBJ1-2; D is unclear. V was trimmed by 6 bases and J by 4 bases, leaving 6 bases between them. The CDR3 has 11 amino acids. Germline V lookup: CDR1 SNHLY, CDR2 FYNNEI.

This sequence joins TRBV29-1 and TRBJ2-3, with D maybe TRBD1 (6 bases). V was cut by 4 bases and J by 0 bases, with 11 bases left in between. From germline, CDR1 is SQVTM and CDR2 ANQGSEA. The CDR3 covers 14 residues. The CDR3 sequence: CSVGGRFSTDTQYF. The CDR3 DNA is TGCAGCGTTGGGGGGCGGTTCAGCACAGATACGCAGTATTTT.

This clone was observed once. This rearrangement joins TRBV27 to TRBJ2-1; 9 nucleotides match TRBD1. Germline CDR1 and CDR2: MNHEY and SMNVEV (reference sequence). V shed 6 bases and J 4 bases; nucleotides not matched to a gene: 13. This CDR3 comprises 17 residues. The DNA for the CDR3 is TGTGCCAGCAGCGCGGGACAGGGTAACTATAGGTACAATGAGCAGTTCTTC. Encoded protein: CASSAGQGNYRYNEQFF.